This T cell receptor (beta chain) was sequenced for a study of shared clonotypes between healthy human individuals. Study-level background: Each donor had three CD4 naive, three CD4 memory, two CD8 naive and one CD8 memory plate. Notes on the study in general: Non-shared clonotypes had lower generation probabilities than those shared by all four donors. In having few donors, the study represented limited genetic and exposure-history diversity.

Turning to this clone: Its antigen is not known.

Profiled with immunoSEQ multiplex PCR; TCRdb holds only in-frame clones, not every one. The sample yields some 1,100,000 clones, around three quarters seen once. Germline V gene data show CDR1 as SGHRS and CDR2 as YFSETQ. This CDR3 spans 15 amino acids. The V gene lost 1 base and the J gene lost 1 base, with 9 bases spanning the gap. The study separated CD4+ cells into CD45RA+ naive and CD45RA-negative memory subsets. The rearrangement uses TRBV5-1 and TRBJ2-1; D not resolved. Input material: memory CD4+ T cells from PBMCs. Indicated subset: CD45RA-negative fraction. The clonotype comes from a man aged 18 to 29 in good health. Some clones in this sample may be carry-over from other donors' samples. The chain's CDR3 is CASSLNGESYNEQFF. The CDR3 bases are TGCGCCAGCAGCTTGAATGGGGAATCCTACAATGAGCAGTTCTTC.